This T cell receptor (beta chain) was documented in a study of blood T cell repertoires in COVID-19. Sequenced by immunoSEQ multiplex PCR; TCRdb stores in-frame clones only, minus some. The repertoire holds about 170,000 clones, with around 80% as singletons. The CDR3 runs 13 residues. V dropped 3 bases and J dropped 4 bases, with 9 bases sitting between them. CDR1 is LGHDT and CDR2 is YNNKEL in the germline V gene (reference sequence). Sequenced input: PBMCs or T cells enriched from blood (not recorded which). The chain links TRBV3-1 (or the pseudogene TRBV3-2) to TRBJ1-2; D is unclear. This receptor was obtained from a man aged 45-65 years who had recovered from COVID-19. The CDR3 region is CASSQSGSYGYTF. CDR3 sequence (DNA): TGTGCCAGCAGCCAGAGCGGGAGCTATGGCTACACCTTC.